This TCR beta chain was identified in a study of T cell changes during pregnancy in multiple sclerosis. The CDR3 extends over 16 amino acids. Trimming removed 3 bases at V and 6 bases at J, with 18 bases between. The germline V gene encodes CDR1 MNHNY and CDR2 SVGAGI (reference sequence). Measured with immunoSEQ multiplex PCR; TCRdb has only the in-frame clones, and not every one. The sample carries some 58,000 clones, 96% recorded once. Sequenced material: CD8+ T cells from peripheral blood mononuclear cells, taken after pregnancy. The chain is built from TRBV6-6 and TRBJ2-1; weak D call: TRBD2 (5 bases). This receptor was obtained from a female donor with multiple sclerosis, enrolled in a pregnancy study. For the CDR3, the DNA is TGTGCCAGCAGTTATAGTTCGGTGGGAGAGGTCAATGAGCAGTTCTTC. This gives the protein CASSYSSVGEVNEQFF.